This TCR beta chain was obtained from a study of cytomegalovirus exposure and HLA in healthy donors. Study observations and caveats: Rarity marked most TCR sequences, yet some public TCRs occurred in many donors.

It was with 60 Vbeta and 13 Jbeta primers that the PCR ran. The protocol was immunoSEQ multiplex PCR, while the TCRdb copy is restricted to in-frame clones and leaves out a portion. Of roughly 99,000 clones listed, approximately 80% are singletons. This clone turned up a few times. The target antigen is unknown. The sample was PBMCs. The origin of this receptor is a male donor in good health and CMV-seronegative.

Written as DNA, the CDR3 is TGTGCCAGCAGCCAAATCGGGGCCACGCGGGGAGAGCAGTTCTTC. Protein product: CASSQIGATRGEQFF. V and J are TRBV4-2 and TRBJ2-1, with D perhaps TRBD2 (6 bases). The germline V and J ends were trimmed by 2 bases and 10 bases, with 18 bases remaining between them. There are 15 residues in the CDR3. Germline values: CDR1 LGHNA, CDR2 YNFKEQ.